The 23 T cell receptor beta chains below were found in one sample sequenced in a study of tumor and adjacent non-tumor tissue in lung cancer. TCRbeta libraries were built with three rounds of nested PCR, modified from ARM-PCR. TCRdb itself ran the multiplex PCR reads through MiXCR, one entry per CDR3 protein. This sample has under 150,000 distinct CDR3 sequences, with approximately 66% found just once. The template was RNA from unsorted bulk tissue. Sequencing was carried out using lung tumor tissue. Source of these receptors: a man aged 55 to 69 with small cell lung cancer.

On this clonotype itself: An end of the junction differs from the germline gene, which may be a read error. The rearrangement links TRBV5-4 to TRBJ2-1, with 8 nucleotides matching TRBD1. Germline V CDR1 and CDR2: SGHNT, YYREEE (reference sequence). The CDR3 has 15 amino acids. CDR3: CAISLRTGSYNEQSF. The CDR3 DNA follows: TGTGCCATCAGCCTACGGACAGGGTCCTACAATGAGCAGTCCTTC. Filled out from reference TRBV5-4 and TRBJ2-1, the complete variable domain reads ETGVTQSPTHLIKTRGQQVTLRCSSQSGHNTVSWYQQALGQGPQFIFQYYREEENGRGNFPPRFSGLQFPNYSSELNVNALELDDSALYLCAISLRTGSYNEQSFGPGTRLTVL.

This clonotype has just one count. One end of the junction is discordant with germline, which a read error may explain. As DNA, the CDR3 is TGTGCCTGCAGCCCGATAATCGCGGGACGCAACTACGAACAGTACTTC. Its protein product is CACSPIIAGRNYEQYF. The rearrangement uses TRBV11-3 and TRBJ2-7, with D perhaps matching TRBD2 (6 bases). The CDR3 is 16 amino acids. CDR1 SGHNT and CDR2 YENEEA come from the germline V gene.

On this clonotype: Germline is not matched at one junction end, which may reflect a read error. This chain connects TRBV4-1 to TRBJ1-5; D is unresolved. The CDR3 contains 15 residues. The germline CDR1 and CDR2 sequences are MGHRA and YSYEKL. This chain's CDR3 is CVSSQVPEVGQPQHF. The CDR3 DNA reads TGCGTCAGCAGCCAAGTTCCAGAGGTCGGTCAGCCCCAGCATTTT.

For this clonotype: No conserved phenylalanine or tryptophan ends this CDR3, so it is likely a read error. The CDR3 DNA reads TGTGCCAGCATCCAAACGACTGTTAGTGAGCAGTTCATC. This encodes CASIQTTVSEQFI. The chain links TRBV14 to TRBJ2-1; D is unresolved. The CDR3 contains 13 residues. CDR1 and CDR2 (germline): SGHDN, FVKESK.

This clonotype was detected a few times. The V call is TRBV12-3 or TRBV12-4, the J call TRBJ1-3, with D perhaps TRBD1 (6 bases). The CDR3 has 16 amino acids. The germline V and J ends were trimmed by 6 bases and 4 bases, with 19 bases remaining between them. The CDR3 loop reads CASRPPGGLEGNTIYF. The CDR3 DNA is TGTGCCAGCAGACCCCCCGGGGGGCTCGAAGGAAACACCATATATTTT.

The sample holds a few counts of this clonotype. This may be a read error, as it is one base from a much larger clone. The chain links TRBV5-4 to TRBJ2-4, with 7 bases matching TRBD2. From germline, CDR1 is SGHNT and CDR2 YYREEE (reference sequence). This CDR3 spans 17 amino acids. Germline trimming cut 4 bases from V and 0 bases from J; bases unmatched to any gene: 10. The CDR3 spells CASSTDWGGVAKNIQYF. CDR3 DNA sequence: TGTGCCAGCAGCACAGATTGGGGGGGAGTAGCCAAAAACATTCAGTACTTC.

This clonotype was counted between two and nine times. V usage is TRBV24-1 and J usage is TRBJ2-1; D not resolved. The germline V gene has CDR1 KGHDR and CDR2 SFDVKD. The CDR3 contains 12 residues. V was trimmed by 4 bases and J by 9 bases, leaving 9 bases between them. CDR3 bases: TGTGCCACCAGTGACCCGAGAGGTGAGCAGTTCTTC. The encoded protein is CATSDPRGEQFF.

The chain joins TRBV5-1 to TRBJ2-5; 8 bases match TRBD1. This CDR3 comprises 14 residues. J was trimmed by 1 base and V by 4 bases; bases with no gene match: 3. In germline, CDR1 is SGHRS, CDR2 YFSETQ. The CDR3 region has the DNA TGCGCCAGCAGCGACAGGGGAGCCCAAGAGACCCAGTACTTC. It codes for CASSDRGAQETQYF.

The gene calls are TRBV4-2 and TRBJ2-6; tentative D call: TRBD2 (6 bases). Looked up from germline, CDR1 is LGHNA and CDR2 is YNFKEQ. The CDR3 has 15 residues. Between the trimmed V and J ends, which lost 4 bases and 2 bases, there was a span of 9 bases. CDR3 nucleotide sequence: TGTGCCAGCAGCCTCAGGACTACTGGGGCCAACGTCCTGACTTTC. Its protein is CASSLRTTGANVLTF.

Concerning this clonotype: The missing conserved phenylalanine or tryptophan at the end of this CDR3 makes a read error likely. The CDR3 region is CSASPTFNYGYTI. CDR3 in DNA: TGCAGTGCTAGCCCCACTTTCAACTATGGCTACACCATC. The gene calls are TRBV20-1 and TRBJ1-2; D is uncertain. The CDR3 runs 13 residues. Germline V gene data show CDR1 as DFQATT and CDR2 as SNEGSKA (reference sequence). The V gene lost 3 bases and the J gene lost 2 bases, with 10 bases spanning the gap.

This clonotype was seen just once. A much larger clone differs from this one at a single base, so this may be a read error. The rearrangement uses TRBV4-2 and TRBJ2-1; no clear D. The V end was cut by 2 bases, the J end by 9 bases, with 11 bases between. The CDR3 sequence is 13 residues long. CDR1 is LGHNA and CDR2 is YNFKEQ in the germline V gene. The CDR3 reads CASSQNFRGEQFF. In nucleotides, the CDR3 is TGTGCCAGCAGCCAAAATTTCCGCGGTGAGCAGTTCTTC.

With regard to this clonotype: This clone may be a read error of a much larger clone one base away. The J gene is TRBJ2-3, the V gene TRBV20-1; 9 bases map to TRBD1. After removal of 4 bases from V and 3 bases from J, the junction contained 5 bases not matched to a gene. In germline, CDR1 is DFQATT, CDR2 SNEGSKA (reference sequence). The CDR3 loop spans 14 amino acids. The CDR3 sequence is CSATGTGMTDTQYF. For the CDR3, the DNA is TGCAGTGCTACCGGGACAGGGATGACAGATACGCAGTATTTT.

About this clonotype itself: Since a much larger clone is just one base distant, this may be a read error. This chain joins TRBV20-1 and TRBJ2-5; 10 bases are shared with TRBD2. Per the germline V gene, CDR1 is DFQATT and CDR2 is SNEGSKA (reference sequence). The CDR3 totals 13 residues. The CDR3 loop is CSALAGEGGTHYF. CDR3 nucleotides: TGCAGTGCTCTAGCGGGAGAGGGGGGGACCCACTACTTC.

The chain is built from TRBV5-1 and TRBJ2-3; maybe TRBD2 (5 bases). Germline V gene sequence: CDR1 SGHRS, CDR2 YFSETQ. CDR3 length: 13 amino acids. Trimming shortened V by 3 bases and J by 4 bases, and 9 bases separated the two germline ends. CDR3 residues: CASSWAGSDTQYF. As DNA, the CDR3 is TGCGCCAGCAGCTGGGCGGGTTCAGATACGCAGTATTTT.

With regard to this clonotype: A much larger clone lies a single base off, so this may be a read error. The CDR3 DNA follows: TGTGCCAGCAGCTTAGGCCCGGGAGCCAGTAATGAGCAGTACTTC. Its translation is CASSLGPGASNEQYF. The gene calls are TRBV7-9 and TRBJ2-1, with D possibly matching TRBD2 (6 bases). The J call is in doubt because the DNA end fits TRBJ2-7 better. The CDR3 length is 15 residues. Per the germline V gene, CDR1 is SEHNR and CDR2 is FQNEAQ (reference sequence).

Only one count was recorded for this clonotype. In DNA form, the CDR3 reads TGCAAAGCCGCCCCATACAGGGCGATGAACACTGAAGCTTTCTTT. It translates to CKAAPYRAMNTEAFF. The chain combines TRBV20-1 with TRBJ1-1; the D gene is possibly TRBD1 (6 bases). Germline loops: CDR1 DFQATT, CDR2 SNEGSKA (reference sequence). This CDR3 comprises 15 residues.

In the case of this clonotype: Here the CDR3 omits its conserved ending phenylalanine or tryptophan, so a read error is the likely source. The V call is TRBV29-1, the J call TRBJ2-1; no firm D call. V lost 7 bases and J lost 2, with 12 bases in between. The CDR3 sequence is 13 residues long. Per germline, CDR1 SQVTM and CDR2 ANQGSEA. CDR3 DNA: TGCAGCGACAAGACGGGTACCTACAATGAGCAGTTCTTA. This gives the protein CSDKTGTYNEQFL.

The chain recombines TRBV29-1 with TRBJ2-7, with unresolved D. Trimming removed 4 bases from V and 4 bases from J, with 17 bases in between. This CDR3 is built from 14 residues. Germline V gene data show CDR1 as SQVTM and CDR2 as ANQGSEA. CDR3 sequence reads: CSVGKGFRSYEQYF. The CDR3 nucleotides are TGCAGCGTTGGTAAGGGTTTCCGCTCTTACGAGCAGTACTTC.

This chain connects TRBV12-3 or TRBV12-4 to TRBJ2-2, with D maybe TRBD2 (6 bases). The germline V and J ends were trimmed by 6 bases and 3 bases, with 14 bases remaining between them. CDR3 length: 15 amino acids. CDR3 DNA: TGTGCCAGCAGGGCAGGAGGGTTAGACACCGGGGAGCTGTTTTTT. This encodes CASRAGGLDTGELFF.

The V and J genes are TRBV6-5 and TRBJ1-2; D remains ambiguous. This CDR3 has 15 residues. V lost 5 bases, J lost 2 bases, and 15 bases lay in between. The germline V gene encodes CDR1 MNHEY and CDR2 SVGAGI. The DNA for the CDR3 is TGTGCCAGCAGTCCCGGCTGGACCGAAAACTATGGCTACACCTTC. It is translated as CASSPGWTENYGYTF.

This clonotype is a singleton in its sample. Without the conserved terminal phenylalanine or tryptophan, this CDR3 likely stems from a read error. V is TRBV20-1 and J is TRBJ2-1, with TRBD2 matching over 7 bases. V trimming: 2 bases; J trimming: 5 bases; junction bases outside the gene matches: 18. The germline CDR1 and CDR2 sequences are DFQATT and SNEGSKA (reference sequence). This CDR3 has 18 amino acids. In nucleotides, the CDR3 is TGCAGTGCTAGACCTGATAACACTGGCGGGAGTAAGGACAATGAGCAGTTCCTC. Translating gives CSARPDNTGGSKDNEQFL.

Of note for this clonotype: The junction shows a germline mismatch at one end, possibly a read error. V is TRBV12-3 or TRBV12-4 and J is TRBJ1-1, with D possibly matching TRBD1 (5 bases). The CDR3 consists of 16 residues. CDR3 DNA: TGTGCCAGCAGTTTCAGGAGGGTCGAAGGGGAGACTGAAACTTTCTTT. Residues: CASSFRRVEGETETFF.

A remark on this clonotype: Mismatch with germline at one junction end may stem from a read error. The DNA for the CDR3 is TGTGCCAGCAACTTAACAGGGGGCACCTACAATAAGCAGTTCTTC. Translated: CASNLTGGTYNKQFF. The rearrangement joins TRBV11-2 to TRBJ2-1; TRBD1 aligns across 9 bases. Germline V gene lookup returns CDR1 SGHAT and CDR2 FQNNGV. This CDR3 spans 15 amino acids.